A selection of T cell receptor beta chains follows, all from one sample in a study of tumor-infiltrating lymphocytes in primary liver carcinoma. In TCRdb, the multiplex PCR reads were re-called with MiXCR into one record per CDR3 protein. The sample shows about 92,000 distinct CDR3 sequences, less than 70% of them seen only once. Sequencing was carried out using tumor-adjacent normal liver tissue. The receptor set was obtained from a middle-aged man with primary liver carcinoma and hepatitis B virus infection. Each CDR3 is given with its conserved first and last residue. D genes are given only for firm matches. A row's size may be missing; if present it is once, few, many or a size class.

v_call,j_call,clone_size,d_call,cdr3_nt,cdr3_aa
TRBV29-1,TRBJ2-7,.,.,TGCAGCGTCACCACAGAATTTCCCTACGAACAGTACTTC,CSVTTEFPYEQYF
TRBV5-1,TRBJ2-3,.,TRBD1,TGCGCCAGCAGCCCGAACCGGGACAGATTTAGCACAGATACGCAGTATTTT,CASSPNRDRFSTDTQYF
TRBV28,TRBJ1-1,few,.,TGTGCCAGCAGTTCGACCCGTCTTGAAGCTTTCTTT,CASSSTRLEAFF
TRBV4-2,TRBJ2-1,medium-sized,TRBD2,TGTGCCAGCAGGCCAACCGGGACTAGCGTCAATGAGCAGTTCTTC,CASRPTGTSVNEQFF
TRBV6-6,TRBJ1-1,once,.,TGTGCTAGCAGACGACGGGAGAACAGTGAAGCTTTCTTT,CASRRRENSEAFF
TRBV6-6,TRBJ2-1,.,.,TGTGCCAGCAGTCAGATTGGGGAGCGGTTCTTC,CASSQIGERFF
TRBV6-6,TRBJ2-7,many,.,TGTGCCAGCAGGCCCGGGATCGACGAGCAGTACTTC,CASRPGIDEQYF
TRBV2,TRBJ2-1,.,TRBD2,TGTGCCAGCAGTGTAGGGACTAGCGGGAGTAATGAGCAGTTCTTC,CASSVGTSGSNEQFF
TRBV11-2,TRBJ2-1,.,TRBD2,TGTGCCAGCAGCTTTCTTCGACTTGCGGGAGAACCCTATAATGAGCAGTTCTTC,CASSFLRLAGEPYNEQFF
TRBV6-1,TRBJ2-5,many,.,TGTGCCAGCTCCACGGTCCAAGAGACCCAGTACTTC,CASSTVQETQYF
TRBV4-1,TRBJ2-3,.,.,TGCACCAGGAGCCAAAGAGCTTTTAGGGCAGGGCTCGAGTTTCGTAGCACAGATACGCAGTATTTT,CTRSQRAFRAGLEFRSTDTQYF
TRBV6-5,TRBJ1-6,.,TRBD1,TGTGCCAGTACCTACTTGACAGGGGCGGGCTCACCCCTCCACTTT,CASTYLTGAGSPLHF
TRBV28,TRBJ2-5,.,.,TGTGGCAGTAGCTCCCAGGGTCCAGGGCCAAACCACGAAACAAGAGAGACCCAGTACTTC,CGSSSQGPGPNHETRETQYF
TRBV12-3/TRBV12-4,TRBJ2-7,few,.,TGTGCCAGCAGGCCACGAGGAGGGGGGAACTACGAGCAGTACTTC,CASRPRGGGNYEQYF
TRBV10-3,TRBJ1-3,many,.,TGTGCCATCAGTGGAACCGGGGCTGGAAACACCATATATTTT,CAISGTGAGNTIYF
TRBV29-1,TRBJ2-1,many,.,TGCAGCGTTGGCGCCAGCTACAATGAGCAGTTCTTC,CSVGASYNEQFF
TRBV2,TRBJ2-1,once,TRBD2,TGTGCCTACGACGGACTAGCCGGGGGCCATGAGCAGTTCTTC,CAYDGLAGGHEQFF
TRBV12-5,TRBJ2-2,.,.,TGTGCTAGTGCTCCCCCGGGGGCCACGAACACCGGAGAGCTGTTTTTT,CASAPPGATNTGELFF
TRBV20-1,TRBJ2-3,.,TRBD1,TGCAGTGCTGCTGCCGGGACAGTTAGCACAGATACGCAGTATTTT,CSAAAGTVSTDTQYF
TRBV11-2,TRBJ2-7,once,.,TGTGCCAGCAGCTTAGACCTATTTTTGTCCCTCTCCTGCGAGCAGTACTTC,CASSLDLFLSLSCEQYF
TRBV29-1,TRBJ1-2,many,.,TGCAGCGGTGGTACCGAGGGTGGCTACACCTTC,CSGGTEGGYTF
TRBV2,TRBJ2-1,.,.,TGTGCCAGCCGTGAGTCGCAGGGGGGCCCGAGAAGTTCCTACAATGAGCAGTTCTTC,CASRESQGGPRSSYNEQFF
TRBV4-1,TRBJ1-5,many,.,TGCGCCAGCAGCCAAGAAGGGGGTGATAGCAATCAGCCCCAGCATTTT,CASSQEGGDSNQPQHF
TRBV7-2,TRBJ2-7,.,TRBD2,TGTGCCAGCAGCTTACTAGCGGCCTACGAGCAGTACTTC,CASSLLAAYEQYF
TRBV11-2,TRBJ1-1,.,.,TGTGCCGGTAGCTTAAGTTCGAACACTGAAGCTTTCTTT,CAGSLSSNTEAFF
TRBV12-3/TRBV12-4,TRBJ2-6,.,TRBD1,TGTGCCAGCAGCACAGGGGCTGGGGCCAACGTCCTGACTTTC,CASSTGAGANVLTF
TRBV28,TRBJ2-5,few,TRBD2,TGTGCCAGCAGCCCGGGGGGAAAAGAGACCCAGTACTTC,CASSPGGKETQYF
TRBV12-3/TRBV12-4,TRBJ2-7,.,.,TGTGACAGCAGTGCACTAGTCAACGAGCAGTACTTC,CDSSALVNEQYF
TRBV12-3/TRBV12-4,TRBJ2-7,.,.,TGTGCCAGCAGCTCTGGGACTGTCTCCAACAAGCAGTACTTC,CASSSGTVSNKQYF